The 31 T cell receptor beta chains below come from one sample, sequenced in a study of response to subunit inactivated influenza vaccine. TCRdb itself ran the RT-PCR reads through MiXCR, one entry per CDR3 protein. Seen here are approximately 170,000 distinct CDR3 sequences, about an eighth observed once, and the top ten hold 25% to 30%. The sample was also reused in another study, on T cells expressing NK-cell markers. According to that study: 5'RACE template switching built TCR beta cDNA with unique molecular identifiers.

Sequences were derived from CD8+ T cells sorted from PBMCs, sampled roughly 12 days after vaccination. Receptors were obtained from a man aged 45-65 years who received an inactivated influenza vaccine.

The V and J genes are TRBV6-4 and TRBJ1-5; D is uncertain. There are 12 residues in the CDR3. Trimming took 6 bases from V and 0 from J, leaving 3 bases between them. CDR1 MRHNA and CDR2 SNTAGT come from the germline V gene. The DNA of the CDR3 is TGTGCCAGCAGAATTAGCAATCAGCCCCAGCATTTT. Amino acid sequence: CASRISNQPQHF.

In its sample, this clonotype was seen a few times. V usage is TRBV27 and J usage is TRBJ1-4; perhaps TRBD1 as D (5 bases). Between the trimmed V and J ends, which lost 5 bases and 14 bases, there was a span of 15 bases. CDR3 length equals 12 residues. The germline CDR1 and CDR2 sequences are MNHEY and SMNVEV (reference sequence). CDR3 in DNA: TGTGCCAGCAGTCATGACAGATTTCGGCTGTTTTTT. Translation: CASSHDRFRLFF.

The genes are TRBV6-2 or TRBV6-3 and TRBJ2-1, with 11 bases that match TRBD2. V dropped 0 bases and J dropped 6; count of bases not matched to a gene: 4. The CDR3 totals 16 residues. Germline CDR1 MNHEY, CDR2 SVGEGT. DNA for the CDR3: TGTGCCAGCAGTTACTCCCCTAGCGGGAGGCTCAATGAGCAGTTCTTC. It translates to CASSYSPSGRLNEQFF.

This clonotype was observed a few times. DNA of the CDR3: TGCGCCAGCAGCCGGGGGGACAGGGTGGCCGGGGAGCTGTTTTTT. Its translation: CASSRGDRVAGELFF. The V call is TRBV4-3, the J call TRBJ2-2; 9 nucleotides line up with TRBD1. V lost 4 bases to trimming and J lost 6 bases; unmatched junction nucleotides: 6. This CDR3 is 15 amino acids long. Germline loops: CDR1 LGHNA, CDR2 YSLEER.

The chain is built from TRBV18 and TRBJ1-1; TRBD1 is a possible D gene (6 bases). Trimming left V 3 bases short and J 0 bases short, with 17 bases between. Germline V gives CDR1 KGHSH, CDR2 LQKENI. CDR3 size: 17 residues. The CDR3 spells CASSPYGGGPMNTEAFF. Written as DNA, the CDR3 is TGTGCCAGCTCACCTTATGGAGGGGGACCCATGAACACTGAAGCTTTCTTT.

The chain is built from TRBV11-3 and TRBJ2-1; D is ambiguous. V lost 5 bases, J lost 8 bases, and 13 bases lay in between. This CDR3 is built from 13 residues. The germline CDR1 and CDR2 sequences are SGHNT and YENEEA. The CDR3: CASSPKTGYEQFF. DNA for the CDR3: TGTGCCAGCAGCCCGAAGACTGGCTATGAGCAGTTCTTC.

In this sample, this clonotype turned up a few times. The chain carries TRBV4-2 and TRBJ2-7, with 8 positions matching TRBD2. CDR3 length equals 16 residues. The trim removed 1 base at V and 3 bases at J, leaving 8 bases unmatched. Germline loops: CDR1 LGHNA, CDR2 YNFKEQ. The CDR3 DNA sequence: TGTGCCAGCAGCCAAGCGGGTAGCGGGAATTACTACGAGCAGTACTTC. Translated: CASSQAGSGNYYEQYF.

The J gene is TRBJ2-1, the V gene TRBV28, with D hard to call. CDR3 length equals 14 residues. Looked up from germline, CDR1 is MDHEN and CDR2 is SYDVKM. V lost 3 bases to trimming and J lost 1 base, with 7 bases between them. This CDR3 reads CASSFSLSYNEQFF. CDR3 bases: TGTGCCAGCAGTTTCAGCTTATCCTACAATGAGCAGTTCTTC.

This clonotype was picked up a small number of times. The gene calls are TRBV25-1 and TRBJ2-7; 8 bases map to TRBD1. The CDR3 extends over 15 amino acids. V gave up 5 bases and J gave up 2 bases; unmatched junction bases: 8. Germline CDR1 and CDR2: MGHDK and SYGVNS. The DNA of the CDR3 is TGTGCCAGCAGTCCTGGACAGGGTCTGACCTACGAGCAGTACTTC. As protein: CASSPGQGLTYEQYF.

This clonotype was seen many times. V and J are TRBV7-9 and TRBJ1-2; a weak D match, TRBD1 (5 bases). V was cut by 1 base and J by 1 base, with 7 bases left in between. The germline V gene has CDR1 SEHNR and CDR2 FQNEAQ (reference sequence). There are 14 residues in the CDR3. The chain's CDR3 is CASSLGDVNYGYTF. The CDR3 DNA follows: TGTGCCAGCAGCTTAGGGGACGTTAACTATGGCTACACCTTC. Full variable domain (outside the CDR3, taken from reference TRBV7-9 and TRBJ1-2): DTGVSQNPRHKITKRGQNVTFRCDPISEHNRLYWYRQTLGQGPEFLTYFQNEAQLEKSRLLSDRFSAERPKGSFSTLEIQRTEQGDSAMYLCASSLGDVNYGYTFGSGTRLTVV.

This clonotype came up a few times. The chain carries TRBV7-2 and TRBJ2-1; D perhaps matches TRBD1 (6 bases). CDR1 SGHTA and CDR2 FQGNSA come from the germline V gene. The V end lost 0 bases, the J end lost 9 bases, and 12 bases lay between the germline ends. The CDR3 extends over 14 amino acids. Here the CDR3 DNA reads TGTGCCAGCAGCTTAGCTACAGGGATGAGTGAGCAGTTCTTC. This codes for CASSLATGMSEQFF.

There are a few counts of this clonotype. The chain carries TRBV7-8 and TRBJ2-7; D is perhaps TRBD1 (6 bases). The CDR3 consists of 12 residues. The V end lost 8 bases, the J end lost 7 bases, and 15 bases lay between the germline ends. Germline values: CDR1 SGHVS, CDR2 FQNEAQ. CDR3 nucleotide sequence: TGTGCCAGCGGTACAGGGTCGGGAGAGCAGTACTTC. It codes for CASGTGSGEQYF.

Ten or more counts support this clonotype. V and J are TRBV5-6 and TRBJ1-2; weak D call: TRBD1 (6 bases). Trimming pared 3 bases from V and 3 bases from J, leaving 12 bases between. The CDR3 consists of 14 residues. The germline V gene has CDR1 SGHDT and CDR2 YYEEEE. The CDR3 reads CASSSRGSHYGYTF. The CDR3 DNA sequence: TGTGCCAGCAGCTCCAGGGGATCCCACTATGGCTACACCTTC.

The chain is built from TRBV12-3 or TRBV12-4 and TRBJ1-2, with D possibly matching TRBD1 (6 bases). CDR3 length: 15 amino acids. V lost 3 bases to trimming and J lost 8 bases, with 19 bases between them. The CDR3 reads CASSFLNMGGDGYTF. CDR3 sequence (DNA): TGTGCCAGCAGTTTTCTAAATATGGGGGGCGACGGCTACACCTTC.

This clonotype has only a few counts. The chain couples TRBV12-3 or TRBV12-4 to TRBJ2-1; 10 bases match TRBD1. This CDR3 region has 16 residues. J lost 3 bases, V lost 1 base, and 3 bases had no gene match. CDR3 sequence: CASSLVRTGGYNEQFF. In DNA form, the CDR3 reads TGTGCCAGCAGTTTAGTCCGGACAGGGGGCTACAATGAGCAGTTCTTC.

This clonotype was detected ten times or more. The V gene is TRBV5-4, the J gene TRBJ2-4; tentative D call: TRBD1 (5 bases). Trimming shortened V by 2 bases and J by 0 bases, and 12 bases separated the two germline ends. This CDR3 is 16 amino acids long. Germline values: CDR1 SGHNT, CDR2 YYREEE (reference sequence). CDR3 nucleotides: TGTGCCAGCAGCTTAATGACAGAGTTAGCCAAAAACATTCAGTACTTC. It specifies CASSLMTELAKNIQYF.

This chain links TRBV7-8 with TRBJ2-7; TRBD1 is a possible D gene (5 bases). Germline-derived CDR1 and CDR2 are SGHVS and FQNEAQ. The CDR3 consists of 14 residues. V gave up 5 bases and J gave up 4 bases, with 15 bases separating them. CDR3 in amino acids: CASSDKTGKYEQYF. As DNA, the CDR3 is TGTGCCAGCAGCGACAAAACAGGAAAGTACGAGCAGTACTTC.

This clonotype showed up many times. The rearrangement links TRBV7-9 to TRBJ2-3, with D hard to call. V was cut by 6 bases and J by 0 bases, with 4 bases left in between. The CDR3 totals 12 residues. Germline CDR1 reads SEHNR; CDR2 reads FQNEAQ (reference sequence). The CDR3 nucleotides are TGTGCCAGCAGGACTAGCACAGATACGCAGTATTTT. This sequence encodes CASRTSTDTQYF.

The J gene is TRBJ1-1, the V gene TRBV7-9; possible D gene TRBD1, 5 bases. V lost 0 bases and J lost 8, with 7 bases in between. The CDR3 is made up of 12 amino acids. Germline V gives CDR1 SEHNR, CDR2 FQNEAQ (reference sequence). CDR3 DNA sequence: TGTGCCAGCAGCTTAGCGTGGGGGGAAGCTTTCTTT. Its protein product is CASSLAWGEAFF.

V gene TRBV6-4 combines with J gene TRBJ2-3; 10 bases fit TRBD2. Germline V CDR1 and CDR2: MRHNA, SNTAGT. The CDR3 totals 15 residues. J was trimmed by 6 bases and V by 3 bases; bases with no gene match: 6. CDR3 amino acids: CASSDSVSGGDTQYF. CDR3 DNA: TGTGCCAGCAGTGATTCGGTTAGCGGGGGGGATACGCAGTATTTT.

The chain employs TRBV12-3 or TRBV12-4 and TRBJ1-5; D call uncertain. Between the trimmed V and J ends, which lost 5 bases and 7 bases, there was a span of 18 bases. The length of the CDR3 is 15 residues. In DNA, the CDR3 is TGTGCCAGCAGTGACCCGGGCCTCGTAGGGCAGCCCCAGCATTTT. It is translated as CASSDPGLVGQPQHF.

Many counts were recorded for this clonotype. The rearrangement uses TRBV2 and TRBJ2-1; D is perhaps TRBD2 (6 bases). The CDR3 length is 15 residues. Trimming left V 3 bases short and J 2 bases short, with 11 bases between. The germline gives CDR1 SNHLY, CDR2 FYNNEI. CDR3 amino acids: CASSDLSGAYNEQFF. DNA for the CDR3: TGTGCCAGCAGTGATTTGTCGGGGGCCTACAATGAGCAGTTCTTC.

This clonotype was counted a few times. The CDR3 DNA reads as TGTGCCAGCAGCTTACTTTTCAGAAAAGAGACCCAGTACTTC. Encoded protein: CASSLLFRKETQYF. The chain combines TRBV7-8 with TRBJ2-5; D is unclear. This CDR3 spans 14 amino acids. The germline gives CDR1 SGHVS, CDR2 FQNEAQ. Trimming shortened V by 2 bases and J by 3 bases, and 10 bases separated the two germline ends.

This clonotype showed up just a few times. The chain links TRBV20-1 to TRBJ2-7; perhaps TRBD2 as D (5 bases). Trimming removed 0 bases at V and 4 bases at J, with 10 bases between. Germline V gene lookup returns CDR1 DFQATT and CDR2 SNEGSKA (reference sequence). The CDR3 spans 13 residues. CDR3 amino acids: CSARERGIYEQYF. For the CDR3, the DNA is TGCAGTGCTAGAGAGAGAGGGATTTACGAGCAGTACTTC.

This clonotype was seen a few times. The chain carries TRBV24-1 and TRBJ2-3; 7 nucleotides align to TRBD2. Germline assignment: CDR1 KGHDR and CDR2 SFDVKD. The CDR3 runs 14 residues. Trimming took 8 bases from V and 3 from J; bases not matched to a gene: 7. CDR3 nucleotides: TGTGCCACCAATGCAGCGGGAAGAACAGATACGCAGTATTTT. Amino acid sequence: CATNAAGRTDTQYF.

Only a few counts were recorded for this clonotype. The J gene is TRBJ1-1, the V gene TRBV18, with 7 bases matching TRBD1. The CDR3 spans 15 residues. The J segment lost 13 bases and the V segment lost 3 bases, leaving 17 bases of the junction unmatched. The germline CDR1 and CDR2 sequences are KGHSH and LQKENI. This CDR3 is CASSPGFDRVGARFF. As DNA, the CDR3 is TGTGCCAGCTCACCCGGATTTGACAGGGTGGGGGCCCGTTTCTTT.

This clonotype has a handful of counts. DNA of the CDR3: TGTGCCAGCAGCGTAGACGGGAGTTATAACGAGCAGTACTTC. The encoded protein is CASSVDGSYNEQYF. The chain carries TRBV9 and TRBJ2-7; weak D call: TRBD2 (6 bases). Germline assignment: CDR1 SGDLS and CDR2 YYNGEE. The V and J ends lost 0 bases and 5 bases respectively, with 12 bases between them. The CDR3 extends over 14 amino acids.

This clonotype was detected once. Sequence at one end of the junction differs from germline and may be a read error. CDR3: CVSSMGPGQDEQYF. In DNA form, the CDR3 reads TGTGTCAGCAGCATGGGGCCAGGGCAGGACGAGCAGTACTTC. The chain employs TRBV7-9 and TRBJ2-7; a weak D match, TRBD1 (5 bases). CDR3 length equals 14 residues. CDR1 SEHNR and CDR2 FQNEAQ come from the germline V gene (reference sequence).

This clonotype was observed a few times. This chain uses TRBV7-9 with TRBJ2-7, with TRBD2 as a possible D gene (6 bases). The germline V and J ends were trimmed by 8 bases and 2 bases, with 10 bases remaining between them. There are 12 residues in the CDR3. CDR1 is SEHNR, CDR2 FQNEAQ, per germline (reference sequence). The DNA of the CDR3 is TGTGCCAGCCTTAGCGGAACCTACGAGCAGTACTTC. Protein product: CASLSGTYEQYF. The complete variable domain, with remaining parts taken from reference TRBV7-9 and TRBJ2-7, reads DTGVSQNPRHKITKRGQNVTFRCDPISEHNRLYWYRQTLGQGPEFLTYFQNEAQLEKSRLLSDRFSAERPKGSFSTLEIQRTEQGDSAMYLCASLSGTYEQYFGPGTRLTVT.

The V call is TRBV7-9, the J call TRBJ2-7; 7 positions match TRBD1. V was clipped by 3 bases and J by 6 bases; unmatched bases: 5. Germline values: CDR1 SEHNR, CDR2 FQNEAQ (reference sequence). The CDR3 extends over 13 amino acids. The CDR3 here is CASSLVDRIEQYF. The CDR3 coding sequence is TGTGCCAGCAGCTTGGTGGACAGGATCGAGCAGTACTTC.

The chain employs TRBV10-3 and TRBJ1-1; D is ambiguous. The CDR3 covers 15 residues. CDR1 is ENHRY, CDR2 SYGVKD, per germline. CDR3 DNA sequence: TGTGACACCAGTGAGTCGAAAGTGACGAACACTGAAGCTTTCTTT. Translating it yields CDTSESKVTNTEAFF.